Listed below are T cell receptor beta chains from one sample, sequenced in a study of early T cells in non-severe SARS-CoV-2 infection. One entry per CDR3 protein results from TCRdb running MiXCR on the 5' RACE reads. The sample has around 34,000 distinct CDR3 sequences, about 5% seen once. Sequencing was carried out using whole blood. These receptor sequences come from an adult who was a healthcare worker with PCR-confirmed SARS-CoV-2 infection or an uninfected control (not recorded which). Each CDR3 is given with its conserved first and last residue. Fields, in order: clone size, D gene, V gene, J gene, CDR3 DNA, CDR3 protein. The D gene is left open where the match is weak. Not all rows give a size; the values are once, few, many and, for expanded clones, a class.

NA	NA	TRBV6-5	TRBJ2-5	TGTGCCAGCAGTACGGAAGAGACCCAGTACTTC	CASSTEETQYF
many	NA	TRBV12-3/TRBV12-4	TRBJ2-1	TGTGCCAGCAGTTTAGTCAGGTCTGAGCAGTTCTTC	CASSLVRSEQFF
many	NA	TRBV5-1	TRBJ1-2	TGCGCCAGCAGCTTGAACCGTAACTATGGCTACACCTTC	CASSLNRNYGYTF
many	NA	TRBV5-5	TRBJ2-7	TGTGCCAGCAGCTTGGTGTGGGACACATCCTACGAGCAGTACTTC	CASSLVWDTSYEQYF
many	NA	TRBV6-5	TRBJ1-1	TGTGCCAGCAAGACGAACACTGAAGCTTTCTTT	CASKTNTEAFF
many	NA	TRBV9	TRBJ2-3	TGTGCCAGCGGAGGGTTGGGGCGGGGTGGCGATACGCAGTATTTT	CASGGLGRGGDTQYF
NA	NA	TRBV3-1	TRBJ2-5	TGTGCCAGCAGCCCCCAACAGGGAGGGTACCAAGAGACCCAGTACTTC	CASSPQQGGYQETQYF
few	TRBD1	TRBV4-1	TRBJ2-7	TGCGCCAGCAGCCACACCGGGACAGGGGGCATCGAGCAGTACTTC	CASSHTGTGGIEQYF
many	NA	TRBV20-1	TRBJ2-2	TGCAGTGCTAGACGGCGCGGCGGCACCGGGGAGCTGTTTTTT	CSARRRGGTGELFF
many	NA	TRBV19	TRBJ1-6	TGTGCCAGTAGTATTGGTGTTAGTTCACCCCTCCACTTT	CASSIGVSSPLHF
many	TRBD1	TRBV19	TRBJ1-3	TGTGCCAGTAGTATCGGGACAGCTCCAAACACCATATATTTT	CASSIGTAPNTIYF
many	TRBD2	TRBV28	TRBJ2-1	TGTGCCAGCAACGCGGGGGAAGATGAGCAGTTCTTC	CASNAGEDEQFF
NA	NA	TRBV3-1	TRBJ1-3	TGTGCCAGCAGCCTGCAGGAAAGAAACACCATATATTTT	CASSLQERNTIYF
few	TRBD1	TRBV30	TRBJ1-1	TGTGCCTGGACACAGGGGGTGGGGACTGAAGCTTTCTTT	CAWTQGVGTEAFF
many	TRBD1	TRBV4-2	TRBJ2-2	TGTGCCAGCAGCCCGGACAGGATTAACACCGGGGAGCTGTTTTTT	CASSPDRINTGELFF
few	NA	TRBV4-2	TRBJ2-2	TGTGCCAGCAGCCAAGATCCCACTTCTAACACCGGGGAGCTGTTTTTT	CASSQDPTSNTGELFF
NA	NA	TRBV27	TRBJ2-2	TGTGCCAGCAGCCCCGGGTTGCGGATCGGGGAGCTGTTTTTT	CASSPGLRIGELFF
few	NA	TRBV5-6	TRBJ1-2	TGTGCCAGCAGGGACGGACGAGTTGATGGCTACACCTTC	CASRDGRVDGYTF
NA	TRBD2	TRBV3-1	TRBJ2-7	TGTGCCAGCAGCCTAGCGGGGGACTCCTACGAGCAGTACTTC	CASSLAGDSYEQYF
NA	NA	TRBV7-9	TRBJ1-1	TGTGCCAGCAGCTTAGATACGATAAACACTGAAGCTTTCTTT	CASSLDTINTEAFF
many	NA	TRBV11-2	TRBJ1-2	TGTGCCAGCAGCTCGGTCCGGGAGGACTATGGCTACACCTTC	CASSSVREDYGYTF
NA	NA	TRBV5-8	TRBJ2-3	TGTGCCAGCAGAGCCATCACTAGCACAGATACGCAGTATTTT	CASRAITSTDTQYF